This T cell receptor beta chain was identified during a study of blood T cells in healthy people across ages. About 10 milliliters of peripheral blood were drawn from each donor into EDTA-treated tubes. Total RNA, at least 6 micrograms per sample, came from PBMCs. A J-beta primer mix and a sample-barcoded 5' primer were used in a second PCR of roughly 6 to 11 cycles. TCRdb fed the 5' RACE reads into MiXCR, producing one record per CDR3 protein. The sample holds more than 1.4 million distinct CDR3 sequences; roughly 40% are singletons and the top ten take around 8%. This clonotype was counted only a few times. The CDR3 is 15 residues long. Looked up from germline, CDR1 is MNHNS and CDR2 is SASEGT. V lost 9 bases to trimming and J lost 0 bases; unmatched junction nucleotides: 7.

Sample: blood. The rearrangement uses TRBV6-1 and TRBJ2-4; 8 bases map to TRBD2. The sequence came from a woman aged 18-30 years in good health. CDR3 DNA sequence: TGTGCCAGTACTCTAGCGGGCATAGCCAAAAACATTCAGTACTTC. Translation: CASTLAGIAKNIQYF.